Within the sample, the clone carrying this TCR beta chain is medium-sized (0.01 to 0.1%). Its antigen is currently unknown. This record comes from a study of T-cell reconstitution after alpha-beta-depleted transplantation in children. Findings of the study overall: T-cell counts and diversity at one year post-transplant came mainly from newly produced T cells.

CDR1 is SNHLY and CDR2 is FYNNEI in the germline V gene. The CDR3 consists of 17 residues. Losses at the gene ends were 8 bases for V and 0 bases for J; bases not matched to a gene: 10. TCRbeta library construction was performed incorporating unique molecular identifiers. TCRdb processed the PCR reads anew with MiXCR; each CDR3 protein has one entry. The sample consists of some 5,000 distinct CDR3 sequences, 7.3% of them appearing once. The receptor was isolated from a boy under three years old who had a stem cell transplant for SCID, so the T cells may come from the graft donor. The chain has TRBV2 and TRBJ2-6; 7 bases line up with TRBD1. Sample: PBMCs, mostly from graft donor cells, taken 60 days after TCRalphabeta/CD19-depleted stem cell transplant. The CDR3 nucleotides are TGTGCCAGCCCCTCCGGGACAGCCTCCTCTGGGGCCAACGTCCTGACTTTC. Translated: CASPSGTASSGANVLTF.